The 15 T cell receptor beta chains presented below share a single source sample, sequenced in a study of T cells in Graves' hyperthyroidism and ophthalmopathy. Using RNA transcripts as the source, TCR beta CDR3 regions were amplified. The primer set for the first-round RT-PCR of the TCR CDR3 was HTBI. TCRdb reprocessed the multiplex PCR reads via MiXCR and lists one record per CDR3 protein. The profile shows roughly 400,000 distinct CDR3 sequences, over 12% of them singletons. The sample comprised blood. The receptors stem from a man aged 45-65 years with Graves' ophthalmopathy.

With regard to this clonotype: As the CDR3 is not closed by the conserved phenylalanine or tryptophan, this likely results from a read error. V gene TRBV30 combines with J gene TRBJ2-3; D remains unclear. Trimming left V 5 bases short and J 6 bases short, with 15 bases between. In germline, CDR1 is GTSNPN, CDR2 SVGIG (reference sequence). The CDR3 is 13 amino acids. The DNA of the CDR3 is TGTGCCTGGGGAACCAACTACGGGGATACGCAGTATTCT. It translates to CAWGTNYGDTQYS.

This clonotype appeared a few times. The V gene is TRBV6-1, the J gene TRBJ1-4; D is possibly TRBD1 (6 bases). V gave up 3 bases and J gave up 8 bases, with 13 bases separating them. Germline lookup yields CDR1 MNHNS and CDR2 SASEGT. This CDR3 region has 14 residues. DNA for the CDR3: TGTGCCAGCAGTGACCATCAGGGGAAAGAAAAACTGTTTTTT. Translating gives CASSDHQGKEKLFF.

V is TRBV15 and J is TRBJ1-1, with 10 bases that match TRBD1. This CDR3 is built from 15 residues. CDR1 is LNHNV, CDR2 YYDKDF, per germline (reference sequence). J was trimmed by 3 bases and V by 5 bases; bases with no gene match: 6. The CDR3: CATSEDRGEYTEAFF. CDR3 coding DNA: TGTGCCACCAGCGAGGACAGGGGGGAATACACTGAAGCTTTCTTT. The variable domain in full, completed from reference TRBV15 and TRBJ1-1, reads DAMVIQNPRYQVTQFGKPVTLSCSQTLNHNVMYWYQQKSSQAPKLLFHYYDKDFNNEADTPDNFQSRRPNTSFCFLDIRSPGLGDTAMYLCATSEDRGEYTEAFFGQGTRLTVV.

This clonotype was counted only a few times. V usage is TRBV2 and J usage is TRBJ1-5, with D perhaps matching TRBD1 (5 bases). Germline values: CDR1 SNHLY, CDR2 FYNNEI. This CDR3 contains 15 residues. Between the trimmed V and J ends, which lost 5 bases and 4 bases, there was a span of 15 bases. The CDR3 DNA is TGTGCCAGCAGTTTCCTCCAGGGACGGAATCAGCCCCAGCATTTT. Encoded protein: CASSFLQGRNQPQHF.

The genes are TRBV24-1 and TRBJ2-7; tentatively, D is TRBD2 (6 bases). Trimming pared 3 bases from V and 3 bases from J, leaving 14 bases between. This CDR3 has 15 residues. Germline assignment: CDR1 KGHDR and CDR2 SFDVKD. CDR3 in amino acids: CATSDTSGDDYEQYF. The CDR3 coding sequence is TGTGCCACCAGTGATACCTCGGGAGACGACTACGAGCAGTACTTC.

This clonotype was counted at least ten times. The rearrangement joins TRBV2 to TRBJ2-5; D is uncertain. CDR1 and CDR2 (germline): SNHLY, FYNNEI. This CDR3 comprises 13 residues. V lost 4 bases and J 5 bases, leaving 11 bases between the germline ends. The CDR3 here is CASSGATGETQYF. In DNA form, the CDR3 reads TGTGCCAGCAGTGGGGCTACCGGTGAGACCCAGTACTTC.

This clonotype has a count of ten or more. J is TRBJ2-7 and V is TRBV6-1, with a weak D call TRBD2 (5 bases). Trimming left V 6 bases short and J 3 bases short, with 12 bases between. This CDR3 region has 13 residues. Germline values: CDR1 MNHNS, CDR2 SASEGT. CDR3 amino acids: CASSADSNYEQYF. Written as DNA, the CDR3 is TGTGCCAGCAGCGCGGACTCCAACTACGAGCAGTACTTC.

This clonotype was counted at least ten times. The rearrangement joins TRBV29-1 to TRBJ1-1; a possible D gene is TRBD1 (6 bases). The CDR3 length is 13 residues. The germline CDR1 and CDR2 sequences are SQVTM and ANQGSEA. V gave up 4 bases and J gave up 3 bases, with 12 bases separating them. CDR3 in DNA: TGCAGCGTTGCCGGGGGCATGGACACTGAAGCTTTCTTT. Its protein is CSVAGGMDTEAFF.

DNA of the CDR3: TGTGCCAGCAGTTTAGCCACCGGGACAGGGCCCTACGAGCAGTACTTC. This sequence encodes CASSLATGTGPYEQYF. The chain employs TRBV27 and TRBJ2-7; 9 nucleotides align to TRBD1. This CDR3 comprises 16 residues. Trimming cost V 2 bases and J 2 bases; bases outside gene matches: 7. Germline V gene lookup returns CDR1 MNHEY and CDR2 SMNVEV (reference sequence).

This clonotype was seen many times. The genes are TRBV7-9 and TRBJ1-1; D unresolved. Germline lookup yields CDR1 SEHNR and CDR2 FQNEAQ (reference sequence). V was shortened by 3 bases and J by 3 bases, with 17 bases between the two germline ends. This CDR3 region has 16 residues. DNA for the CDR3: TGTGCCAGCAGCTTTTATTATAGAGTAGAGGACACTGAAGCTTTCTTT. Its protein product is CASSFYYRVEDTEAFF. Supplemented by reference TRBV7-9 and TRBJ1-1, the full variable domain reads DTGVSQNPRHKITKRGQNVTFRCDPISEHNRLYWYRQTLGQGPEFLTYFQNEAQLEKSRLLSDRFSAERPKGSFSTLEIQRTEQGDSAMYLCASSFYYRVEDTEAFFGQGTRLTVV.

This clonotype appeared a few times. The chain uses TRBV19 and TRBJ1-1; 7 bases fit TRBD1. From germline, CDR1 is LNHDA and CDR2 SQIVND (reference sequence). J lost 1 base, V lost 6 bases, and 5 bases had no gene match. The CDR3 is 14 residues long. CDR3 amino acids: CASRTGTANTEAFF. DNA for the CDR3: TGTGCCAGTAGGACGGGGACAGCGAACACTGAAGCTTTCTTT.

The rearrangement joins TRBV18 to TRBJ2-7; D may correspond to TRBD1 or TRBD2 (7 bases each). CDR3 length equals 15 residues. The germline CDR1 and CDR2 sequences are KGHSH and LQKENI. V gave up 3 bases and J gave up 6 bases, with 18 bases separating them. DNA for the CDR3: TGTGCCAGCTCACCTGTTTGGGAGGGGGCCGGCGAGCAGTACTTC. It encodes CASSPVWEGAGEQYF.

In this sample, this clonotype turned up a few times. CDR3 residues: CASSGDRGDVYEQYF. The CDR3 DNA reads as TGTGCCAGCAGCGGGGACAGGGGGGACGTCTACGAGCAGTACTTC. V gene TRBV5-6 combines with J gene TRBJ2-7; 11 nucleotides align to TRBD1. CDR3 length equals 15 residues. Germline V gives CDR1 SGHDT, CDR2 YYEEEE. The J segment lost 3 bases and the V segment lost 4 bases, leaving 6 bases of the junction unmatched.

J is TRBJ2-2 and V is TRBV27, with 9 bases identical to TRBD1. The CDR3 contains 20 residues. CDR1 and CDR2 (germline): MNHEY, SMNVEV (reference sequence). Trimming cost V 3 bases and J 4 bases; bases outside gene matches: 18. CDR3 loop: CASSFFFGFMTGGSTGELFF. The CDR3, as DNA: TGTGCCAGCAGTTTCTTTTTTGGGTTTATGACAGGGGGAAGCACCGGGGAGCTGTTTTTT.

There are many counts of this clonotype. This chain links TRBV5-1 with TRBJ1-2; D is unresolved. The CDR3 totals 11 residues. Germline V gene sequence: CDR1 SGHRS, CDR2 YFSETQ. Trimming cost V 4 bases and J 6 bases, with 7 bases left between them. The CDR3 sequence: CASSAGDGYTF. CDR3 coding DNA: TGCGCCAGCAGCGCGGGTGATGGCTACACCTTC.